Below are 27 T cell receptor beta chains sequenced from a single sample in a study of neurological immune-mediated disorders. Time point here: longitudinal time-point 3. One entry per CDR3 protein results from TCRdb running MiXCR on the 5' RACE reads. The table includes about 99,000 distinct CDR3 sequences, more than 10% detected once. Specimen: PBMCs. These TCRs come from a female donor with HTLV-1-associated myelopathy (HAM/TSP).

In this sample, this clonotype turned up many times. This chain uses TRBV5-1 with TRBJ2-2; D call uncertain. This CDR3 has 15 amino acids. Trimming cost V 1 base and J 2 bases, with 9 bases left between them. The germline V gene encodes CDR1 SGHRS and CDR2 YFSETQ. The CDR3 nucleotides are TGCGCCAGCAGCTTGAGCGAATTTAACACCGGGGAGCTGTTTTTT. This translates into CASSLSEFNTGELFF.

Concerning this clonotype: Just one base apart from a much larger clone, this may be a read error. The chain has TRBV6-5 and TRBJ2-1; 7 positions match TRBD1. The CDR3 length is 16 residues. Germline lookup yields CDR1 MNHEY and CDR2 SVGAGI. CDR3 region: CASSYPVSGGYIEQFF. CDR3 sequence (DNA): TGTGCCAGCAGTTACCCGGTGTCAGGGGGTTACATTGAGCAGTTCTTC.

The table lists this clonotype with many counts. This chain uses TRBV9 with TRBJ1-1; D call uncertain. This CDR3 contains 13 residues. The V end lost 4 bases, the J end lost 0 bases, and 7 bases lay between the germline ends. Germline CDR1 SGDLS, CDR2 YYNGEE. CDR3 DNA sequence: TGTGCCAGCAGCCCCCGGATGAACACTGAAGCTTTCTTT. As protein: CASSPRMNTEAFF.

Worth noting for this clonotype: With a much larger clone just one base away, this may be a read error. This chain uses TRBV6-1 with TRBJ1-2; maybe TRBD1 (5 bases). V was shortened by 1 base and J by 7 bases, with 16 bases between the two germline ends. Germline V gene data show CDR1 as MNHNS and CDR2 as SASEGT. There are 15 residues in the CDR3. CDR3 residues: CASSEGGTTTSGYTF. CDR3 bases: TGTGCCAGCAGTGAAGGGGGCACGACGACCAGTGGCTACACCTTC.

This clonotype came up many times. The V gene is TRBV20-1, the J gene TRBJ1-5, with D possibly being TRBD1 (6 bases). V lost 6 bases to trimming and J lost 2 bases, with 14 bases between them. This CDR3 contains 14 residues. In germline, CDR1 is DFQATT, CDR2 SNEGSKA (reference sequence). The CDR3 loop reads CSARWGAGNQPQHF. CDR3 nucleotide sequence: TGCAGTGCCAGATGGGGGGCTGGCAATCAGCCCCAGCATTTT.

This clonotype showed up many times. This chain joins TRBV7-2 and TRBJ1-2, with 8 bases identical to TRBD1. Trimming removed 4 bases from V and 3 bases from J; junction bases left unmatched: 1. This CDR3 has 13 amino acids. Germline assignment: CDR1 SGHTA and CDR2 FQGNSA. CDR3 residues: CASSSGQDYGYTF. The CDR3 DNA follows: TGTGCCAGCAGCTCGGGACAGGACTATGGCTACACCTTC.

On this clonotype itself: A read error may explain this, as a much larger clone is one base away. The rearrangement joins TRBV6-1 to TRBJ2-1; tentatively, D is TRBD1 (6 bases). V was shortened by 2 bases and J by 9 bases, with 11 bases between the two germline ends. CDR1 is MNHNS and CDR2 is SASEGT in the germline V gene. The CDR3 loop spans 13 amino acids. CDR3 sequence reads: CASSELQGIEQFF. The DNA of the CDR3 is TGTGCCAGCAGTGAACTACAGGGCATTGAGCAGTTCTTC.

This clonotype was counted a few times. This rearrangement joins TRBV28 to TRBJ1-4, with D unclear. The CDR3 sequence is 13 residues long. CDR1 MDHEN and CDR2 SYDVKM come from the germline V gene. Trimming removed 6 bases at V and 10 bases at J, with 15 bases between. CDR3 in DNA: TGTGCCAGCAGCCTGTGGGGTGAGGCAAAACTGTTTTTT. Its translation: CASSLWGEAKLFF.

Many counts were recorded for this clonotype. This chain connects TRBV5-1 to TRBJ2-1, with TRBD2 matching over 12 bases. Germline lookup yields CDR1 SGHRS and CDR2 YFSETQ. The CDR3 has 19 amino acids. V lost 0 bases and J lost 0; bases outside the gene matches: 7. As DNA, the CDR3 is TGCGCCAGCAGCTTGGTTGCTAGCGGGGGGGGGAGCTCCTACAATGAGCAGTTCTTC. Its protein is CASSLVASGGGSSYNEQFF.

This clonotype was found many times. V and J are TRBV14 and TRBJ1-1; tentative D call: TRBD1 (5 bases). This CDR3 is 17 amino acids long. Trimming pared 4 bases from V and 1 base from J, leaving 19 bases between. Germline assignment: CDR1 SGHDN and CDR2 FVKESK. The CDR3 here is CASSPPSWGGTNTEAFF. As DNA, the CDR3 is TGTGCCAGCAGCCCCCCATCCTGGGGCGGAACGAACACTGAAGCTTTCTTT.

The rearrangement joins TRBV19 to TRBJ2-2; 9 nucleotides line up with TRBD2. Germline assignment: CDR1 LNHDA and CDR2 SQIVND (reference sequence). This CDR3 contains 16 residues. V shed 5 bases, J shed 4 bases, and the junction held 8 bases outside the gene matches. The CDR3, as DNA: TGTGCCAGTAGTGCTACCCAGCGGGGGGTCACCGGGGAGCTGTTTTTT. Translated: CASSATQRGVTGELFF. The full variable domain, with the rest looked up from reference TRBV19 and TRBJ2-2, is DGGITQSPKYLFRKEGQNVTLSCEQNLNHDAMYWYRQDPGQGLRLIYYSQIVNDFQKGDIAEGYSVSREKKESFPLTVTSAQKNPTAFYLCASSATQRGVTGELFFGEGSRLTVL.

This clonotype was detected only a few times. The chain couples TRBV18 to TRBJ1-1; D call uncertain. CDR3 length: 14 residues. Germline CDR1 is KGHSH and CDR2 is LQKENI. V gave up 3 bases and J gave up 3 bases, with 11 bases separating them. The CDR3 nucleotides read TGTGCCAGCTCACCCTCCGGAAGGGACACTGAAGCTTTCTTT. The encoded protein is CASSPSGRDTEAFF.

This clonotype was seen only a few times. The chain combines TRBV2 with TRBJ2-1, with D possibly being TRBD1 (6 bases). CDR1 is SNHLY, CDR2 FYNNEI, per germline. V shed 7 bases and J shed 3 bases, with 13 bases lying between them. This CDR3 is 14 amino acids long. CDR3 DNA: TGTGCCAGCAACGCCCGGGACAACTACAATGAGCAGTTCTTC. This gives the protein CASNARDNYNEQFF.

This clonotype was found a few times. The rearrangement links TRBV20-1 to TRBJ2-1; D is possibly TRBD1 or TRBD2 (5 bases each). Trimming removed 6 bases at V and 9 bases at J, with 15 bases between. Germline CDR1 and CDR2: DFQATT and SNEGSKA (reference sequence). This CDR3 contains 12 residues. The chain's CDR3 is CSASWGAGEQFF. The DNA of the CDR3 is TGCAGTGCCTCCTGGGGCGCGGGTGAGCAGTTCTTC.

The chain employs TRBV4-2 and TRBJ2-7; 8 nucleotides line up with TRBD2. The V gene's germline CDR1 is LGHNA and CDR2 YNFKEQ. This CDR3 has 14 amino acids. With 4 bases clipped from V and 5 bases from J, the junction kept 7 bases outside the gene matches. Written as DNA, the CDR3 is TGTGCCAGCAGCCCCCGGGGGGGCCCCCACGAGCAGTACTTC. Translating it yields CASSPRGGPHEQYF.

This clonotype was found a few times. The chain combines TRBV5-1 with TRBJ1-2; D may be TRBD1 (5 bases). Trimming shortened V by 3 bases and J by 0 bases, and 9 bases separated the two germline ends. The CDR3 contains 14 residues. Germline-derived CDR1 and CDR2 are SGHRS and YFSETQ. This chain's CDR3 is CASSSGTPNYGYTF. In nucleotides, the CDR3 is TGCGCCAGCAGCTCCGGGACCCCTAACTATGGCTACACCTTC.

This sequence joins TRBV4-1 and TRBJ2-7; D call uncertain. Trimming left V 2 bases short and J 0 bases short, with 20 bases between. Germline V gene data show CDR1 as MGHRA and CDR2 as YSYEKL. This CDR3 contains 18 residues. As DNA, the CDR3 is TGCGCCAGCAGCCAAATCCAACGGCCACTTCTAAGCTCCTACGAGCAGTACTTC. It translates to CASSQIQRPLLSSYEQYF.

This clonotype was picked up many times. V is TRBV11-2 and J is TRBJ2-7, with 8 bases that match TRBD1. Germline-derived CDR1 and CDR2 are SGHAT and FQNNGV. Germline trimming cut 5 bases from V and 3 bases from J; bases unmatched to any gene: 3. The CDR3 runs to 13 residues. The CDR3, as DNA: TGTGCCAGCAGCCGGGACAGGAACTACGAGCAGTACTTC. Amino acids: CASSRDRNYEQYF.

This clonotype was counted at least ten times. The rearrangement joins TRBV11-1 to TRBJ2-7; D is uncertain. The V gene's germline CDR1 is SGHAT and CDR2 FQDESV (reference sequence). This CDR3 is 14 amino acids long. V lost 1 base, J lost 1 base, and 8 bases lay in between. For the CDR3, the DNA is TGTGCCAGCAGCTTAGGGGCAAATTCCTACGAGCAGTACTTC. This encodes CASSLGANSYEQYF.

In its sample, this clonotype was seen many times. The V and J genes are TRBV5-6 and TRBJ2-1; D tentatively reads TRBD1 or TRBD2 (5 bases each). This CDR3 region has 16 residues. Germline CDR1 is SGHDT and CDR2 is YYEEEE. V lost 2 bases, J lost 1 base, and 13 bases lay in between. The DNA of the CDR3 is TGTGCCAGCAGCTTCACCGGGACCGATTCCTACAATGAGCAGTTCTTC. Residues: CASSFTGTDSYNEQFF.

The chain couples TRBV29-1 to TRBJ2-7, with 11 bases identical to TRBD2. Germline lookup yields CDR1 SQVTM and CDR2 ANQGSEA. The CDR3 is made up of 14 amino acids. V gave up 8 bases and J gave up 8 bases; unmatched junction bases: 14. CDR3 DNA: TGCAGCACCGCATCGCCTAGCGGGGGGAGAAAGCAGTACTTC. Amino acids: CSTASPSGGRKQYF.

This clonotype has at least ten counts. This chain uses TRBV3-1 with TRBJ1-2; D remains ambiguous. The germline CDR1 and CDR2 sequences are LGHDT and YNNKEL (reference sequence). The CDR3 is 12 residues long. The germline V and J ends were trimmed by 3 bases and 6 bases, with 8 bases remaining between them. The CDR3 nucleotides read TGTGCCAGCAGCCACCGCGGGGATGGCTACACCTTC. Residues: CASSHRGDGYTF.

This clonotype appeared many times. In nucleotides, the CDR3 is TGTGCCAGCAGCGTACGGGGGGCGCCCCAAGAGACCCAGTACTTC. As protein: CASSVRGAPQETQYF. The genes are TRBV9 and TRBJ2-5; D might be TRBD2 (7 bases). Germline V lookup: CDR1 SGDLS, CDR2 YYNGEE. The CDR3 is 15 residues long. Trimming removed 1 base from V and 1 base from J, with 11 bases in between.

The table lists this clonotype with many counts. This chain uses TRBV20-1 with TRBJ1-1; the match to TRBD1 covers 8 bases. This CDR3 has 14 residues. Germline loops: CDR1 DFQATT, CDR2 SNEGSKA (reference sequence). The junction had 5 bases not matched to a gene; V was cut back by 5 bases and J by 0 bases. The CDR3 DNA reads TGCAGTGCTCCCCGGACAGGGCTGAACACTGAAGCTTTCTTT. It encodes CSAPRTGLNTEAFF.

This clonotype was detected many times. J is TRBJ2-4 and V is TRBV7-2, with D possibly TRBD1 on 6 matching bases. Trimming shortened V by 1 base and J by 1 base, and 8 bases separated the two germline ends. Germline V gene sequence: CDR1 SGHTA, CDR2 FQGNSA. The CDR3 covers 15 residues. The CDR3 coding sequence is TGTGCCAGCAGCTTAGTGGGGGCCGCCAAAAACATTCAGTACTTC. As protein: CASSLVGAAKNIQYF. The variable domain in full, completed from reference TRBV7-2 and TRBJ2-4, reads GAGVSQSPSNKVTEKGKDVELRCDPISGHTALYWYRQSLGQGLEFLIYFQGNSAPDKSGLPSDRFSAERTGGSVSTLTIQRTQQEDSAVYLCASSLVGAAKNIQYFGAGTRLSVL.

The rearrangement uses TRBV3-1 and TRBJ2-3, with D maybe TRBD2 (5 bases). The CDR3 length is 15 residues. Germline V gives CDR1 LGHDT, CDR2 YNNKEL (reference sequence). V was cut by 1 base and J by 4 bases, with 12 bases left in between. CDR3 sequence (DNA): TGTGCCAGCAGCCAAGGTAGGAGGAGAGCAGATACGCAGTATTTT. Its translation: CASSQGRRRADTQYF.

The sample holds one count of this clonotype. The chain employs TRBV5-1 and TRBJ2-3, with D hard to call. The V end lost 0 bases, the J end lost 6 bases, and 11 bases lay between the germline ends. The CDR3 consists of 14 residues. Germline V gene lookup returns CDR1 SGHRS and CDR2 YFSETQ. CDR3 DNA sequence: TGCGCCAGCAGCTTGGGGCAGCTCTCGGATACGCAGTATTTT. Protein sequence: CASSLGQLSDTQYF.